This record covers a single T cell receptor (beta chain). There is no known antigen for this receptor. Per-base quality was not reported, and no clone a single base away is much larger than it. The immunoSEQ Assay, a bias-controlled multiplex PCR, was used to amplify TCRbeta CDR3 regions from genomic DNA. Processing in the source paper ran as follows. Within the assay, amplification of reference gene primers was used to estimate how many nucleated cells each sample contained. Sequence reads were collapsed and filtered to measure the absolute abundance of every unique TCRbeta CDR3 rearrangement. For each sample, productive Simpson clonality was calculated by taking the square root of Simpson's diversity index across productive rearrangements. TCRdb took this table from immuneACCESS and kept in-frame rearrangements with V and J called. Such tables lack part of the clones; where checked against another copy, unresolved V genes explain under half of the gap, and the rest is unexplained. V, J and clone size reflect that table, while D and trimming were determined from the DNA. The sample table lists under 130,000 clones, around nine tenths of them with a count of one. Around 3.2% of the sample rests with the top ten.

The collaborating institutions used their own protocols to collect whole blood in K2EDTA tubes. Collaborator samples were shipped for TCRbeta analysis as frozen whole blood, isolated PBMCs, or DNA extracted from either sample type. The data were obtained in a study of blood T cell repertoires in COVID-19 (dated by TCRdb to the early 2020s). Some background on the complete study: Samples covering the acute and convalescent phases of COVID-19 were provided by collaborators in the United States, Italy and Spain. The material from the prospective study consisted of cDNA or gDNA derived from T cells, B-cell-depleted T cells, or PBMCs. Sample metadata almost always included a de-identified subject ID, COVID-19 status, age in years and sex. Samples came from the ongoing ImmuneRACE study (first 160 participants) plus 1,254 subjects from 6 global collaborators. A freely available public database, intended as a resource for researchers studying the immune response to SARS-CoV-2, is where the repertoires were released. Subjects who had been exposed to COVID-19, were actively infected with it, or had recovered from it provided the deeply sampled blood TCRbeta repertoires that made up the dataset. HLA class I and class II types, where available, came from metadata supplied by the sample provider rather than from assay-based typing.

Findings and caveats that apply to the study as a whole: How much clinical and demographic metadata was included differed by source and by participant, and the metadata was provided uncurated.

Sequences MNHEY (CDR1) and SVGEGT (CDR2) are obtained from the germline V gene. Trimming accounts for 6 bases at V and 0 bases at J, while the number of junction bases matched to no gene is 7. From its cysteine to its phenylalanine, the CDR3 spans 16 amino acids. Just the 48-base CDR3 DNA is kept, in frame starting at base 1. The V gene is TRBV6-2 or TRBV6-3 and the J gene is TRBJ2-1, with 8 central nucleotides matching TRBD2. The material sequenced was peripheral blood. The clonotype was recovered from a human donor in a cohort sampled during active COVID-19. The nucleotides read TGTGCCAGCAGCCCGGGGGGGAGGAGCTCCTACAATGAGCAGTTCTTC. Its amino acids are CASSPGGRSSYNEQFF.